These 7 T cell receptor beta chains were all obtained from the same sample, sequenced in a study of molecular identifiers for immune sequencing clone quantification. TCRdb analysed the PCR reads with MiXCR anew, one entry per CDR3 protein. The sample includes hundreds of thousands of distinct CDR3 sequences, about 25% of them seen just once. Source material: naive CD8+ T cells from blood, with Jurkat cell RNA spiked in. The subset is: FACS-sorted CD8+CD4-CCR7+CD45RA+ naive T cells. The receptors originated from a human donor in good health. Some libraries in this study had Jurkat cell RNA spiked in.

This clonotype was found many times. J is TRBJ2-6 and V is TRBV27; D ambiguous. Trimming left V 8 bases short and J 1 base short, with 15 bases between. The V gene's germline CDR1 is MNHEY and CDR2 SMNVEV (reference sequence). This CDR3 is 16 amino acids long. CDR3 loop: CASGPTAPSGANVLTF. Here the CDR3 DNA reads TGTGCCAGCGGACCGACCGCCCCTTCTGGGGCCAACGTCCTGACTTTC. The whole variable domain, remainder taken from reference TRBV27 and TRBJ2-6, is EAQVTQNPRYLITVTGKKLTVTCSQNMNHEYMSWYRQDPGLGLRQIYYSMNVEVTDKGDVPEGYKVSRKEKRNFPLILESPSPNQTSLYFCASGPTAPSGANVLTFGAGSRLTVL.

This clonotype was seen many times. Here the CDR3 reads CSVGQGTGANVLTF. For the CDR3, the DNA is TGCAGCGTTGGACAGGGGACAGGGGCCAACGTCCTGACTTTC. The genes are TRBV29-1 and TRBJ2-6, with 8 positions matching TRBD1. Trimming cost V 4 bases and J 4 bases; bases outside gene matches: 3. In germline, CDR1 is SQVTM, CDR2 ANQGSEA. The CDR3 has 14 amino acids.

This clonotype was counted a few times. The chain recombines TRBV12-3 or TRBV12-4 with TRBJ1-2; D unresolved. Trimming pared 7 bases from V and 1 base from J, leaving 10 bases between. CDR3 length: 13 residues. In nucleotides, the CDR3 is TGTGCCAGCAAGAAAGTTTTTAACTATGGCTACACCTTC. As protein: CASKKVFNYGYTF.

The rearrangement links TRBV18 to TRBJ2-3; 7 bases match TRBD2. This CDR3 has 19 amino acids. Losses at the gene ends were 0 bases for V and 0 bases for J; bases not matched to a gene: 12. Germline V lookup: CDR1 KGHSH, CDR2 LQKENI. The CDR3 protein is CASSPPPGGAGESTDTQYF. CDR3 nucleotides: TGTGCCAGCTCACCACCTCCGGGCGGGGCGGGGGAGAGCACAGATACGCAGTATTTT. Looking up the rest from reference TRBV18 and TRBJ2-3 gives the full variable domain: NAGVMQNPRHLVRRRGQEARLRCSPMKGHSHVYWYRQLPEEGLKFMVYLQKENIIDESGMPKERFSAEFPKEGPSILRIQQVVRGDSAAYFCASSPPPGGAGESTDTQYFGPGTRLTVL.

This clonotype was seen at least ten times. This rearrangement joins TRBV24-1 to TRBJ2-3; TRBD2 matches at 7 bases. The CDR3 is 16 residues long. Germline CDR1 is KGHDR and CDR2 is SFDVKD. J gave up 0 bases and V 9 bases, and 11 bases lay outside the gene matches. CDR3 loop: CATSTGLDDSTDTQYF. In DNA form, the CDR3 reads TGTGCCACCTCTACAGGACTAGACGATAGCACAGATACGCAGTATTTT.

A word on this clonotype: A much larger clone differs by one base, so this may be a read error. The genes are TRBV5-3 and TRBJ2-3; 10 nucleotides agree with TRBD2. Being an ORF, TRBV5-3 has a function that is uncertain. The CDR3 loop spans 16 amino acids. The DNA of the CDR3 is TGTGCCAGCAGCCCAGCTAGCGGGGGACACACAGATACGCAGTGTTTT. This encodes CASSPASGGHTDTQCF.

Of note for this clonotype: Just one base apart from a much larger clone, this may be a read error. The V and J genes are TRBV7-9 and TRBJ2-1, with a tentative D call TRBD1 (5 bases). The CDR3 has 13 amino acids. CDR1 is SEHNR, CDR2 FQNEAQ, per germline (reference sequence). The germline V and J ends were trimmed by 9 bases and 3 bases, with 12 bases remaining between them. The CDR3 DNA reads as TGTGCCAGTCTGCAGGGAATCTACAATGAGCAGTTCTTC. This codes for CASLQGIYNEQFF.